These 5 T cell receptor beta chains originate from one sample sequenced in a study of T cell repertoires in cytomegalovirus infection. One entry per CDR3 protein, called by TCRdb with MiXCR from the reads. The sample has more than 90,000 distinct CDR3 sequences; around 10% are singletons. The antigens these receptors bind are not known. The sample was PBMCs, sequenced either directly or after in vitro stimulation (not recorded which). The receptors originated from a human donor in good health (CMV status not recorded). Some clones in this sample may be carry-over from other donors' samples.

The chain has TRBV11-1 and TRBJ2-7; 9 bases fit TRBD2. CDR1 SGHAT and CDR2 FQDESV come from the germline V gene (reference sequence). This CDR3 comprises 15 residues. V was pared by 5 bases and J by 0 bases, with 5 bases of the junction left unmatched. The CDR3 is CASSPFSGSSYEQYF. DNA for the CDR3: TGTGCCAGCAGCCCGTTTAGCGGGAGCTCCTACGAGCAGTACTTC.

The V gene is TRBV20-1, the J gene TRBJ2-7, with 11 bases that match TRBD2. In germline, CDR1 is DFQATT, CDR2 SNEGSKA (reference sequence). With V trimmed by 1 base and J by 2 bases, 4 bases remained unmatched. This CDR3 has 15 amino acids. CDR3 nucleotide sequence: TGCAGTGCTAGAGTACTAGCGGGAGCCCCCTACGAGCAGTACTTC. As protein: CSARVLAGAPYEQYF.

This clonotype was observed a handful of times. The rearrangement links TRBV11-2 to TRBJ2-1; TRBD2 matches at 10 bases. Germline trimming cut 5 bases from V and 7 bases from J; bases unmatched to any gene: 5. CDR1 SGHAT and CDR2 FQNNGV come from the germline V gene. The CDR3 loop spans 14 amino acids. CDR3 loop: CASSRMTSGNEQFF. The CDR3 bases are TGTGCCAGCAGCCGTATGACTAGCGGGAATGAGCAGTTCTTC.

This clonotype was observed a handful of times. The V gene is TRBV19, the J gene TRBJ2-5, with a weak D call TRBD1 (7 bases). The CDR3 sequence is 14 residues long. V shed 3 bases and J shed 7 bases, with 15 bases lying between them. The germline gives CDR1 LNHDA, CDR2 SQIVND (reference sequence). The CDR3 nucleotides read TGTGCCAGTAGTATCAGGGGGGCAGAAGGGACCCAGTACTTC. It yields the protein CASSIRGAEGTQYF.

In its sample, this clonotype was seen many times. The rearrangement links TRBV6-1 to TRBJ2-7; tentative D call: TRBD1 (6 bases). Trimming removed 3 bases at V and 2 bases at J, with 14 bases between. Germline V gene data show CDR1 as MNHNS and CDR2 as SASEGT. CDR3 length equals 15 residues. The CDR3: CASSEGWGPPYEQYF. CDR3 DNA sequence: TGTGCCAGCAGTGAGGGCTGGGGGCCCCCCTACGAGCAGTACTTC.